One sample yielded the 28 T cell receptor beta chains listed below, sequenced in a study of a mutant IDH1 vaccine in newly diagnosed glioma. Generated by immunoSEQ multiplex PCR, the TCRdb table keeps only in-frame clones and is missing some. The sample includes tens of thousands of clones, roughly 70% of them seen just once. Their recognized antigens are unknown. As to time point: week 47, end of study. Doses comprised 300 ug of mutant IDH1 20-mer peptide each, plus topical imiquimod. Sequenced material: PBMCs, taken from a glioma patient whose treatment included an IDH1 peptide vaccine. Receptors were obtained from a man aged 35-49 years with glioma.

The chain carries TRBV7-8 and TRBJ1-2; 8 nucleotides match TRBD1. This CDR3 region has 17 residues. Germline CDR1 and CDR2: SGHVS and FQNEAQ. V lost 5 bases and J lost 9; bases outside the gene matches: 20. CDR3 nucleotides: TGTGCCAGCAGCCTTGGGCAGGGGGCTTCGGGAGGTGATCGCTACACCTTC. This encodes CASSLGQGASGGDRYTF.

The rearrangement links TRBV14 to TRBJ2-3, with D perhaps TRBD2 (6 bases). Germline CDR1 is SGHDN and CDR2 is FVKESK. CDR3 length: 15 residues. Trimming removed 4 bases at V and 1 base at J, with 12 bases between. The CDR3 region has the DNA TGTGCCAGCAGCCCGCGGGCTAGCGGCACAGATACGCAGTATTTT. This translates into CASSPRASGTDTQYF. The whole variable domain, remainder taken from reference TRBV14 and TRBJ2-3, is EAGVTQFPSHSVIEKGQTVTLRCDPISGHDNLYWYRRVMGKEIKFLLHFVKESKQDESGMPNNRFLAERTGGTYSTLKVQPAELEDSGVYFCASSPRASGTDTQYFGPGTRLTVL.

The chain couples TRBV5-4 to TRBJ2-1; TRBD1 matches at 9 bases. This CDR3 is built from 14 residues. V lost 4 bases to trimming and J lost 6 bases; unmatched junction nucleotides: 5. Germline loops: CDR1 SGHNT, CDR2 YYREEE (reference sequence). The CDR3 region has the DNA TGTGCCAGCAGCCCACAGACAGGGGGCAATGAGCAGTTCTTC. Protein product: CASSPQTGGNEQFF. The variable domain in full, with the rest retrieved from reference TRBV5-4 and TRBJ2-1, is ETGVTQSPTHLIKTRGQQVTLRCSSQSGHNTVSWYQQALGQGPQFIFQYYREEENGRGNFPPRFSGLQFPNYSSELNVNALELDDSALYLCASSPQTGGNEQFFGPGTRLTVL.

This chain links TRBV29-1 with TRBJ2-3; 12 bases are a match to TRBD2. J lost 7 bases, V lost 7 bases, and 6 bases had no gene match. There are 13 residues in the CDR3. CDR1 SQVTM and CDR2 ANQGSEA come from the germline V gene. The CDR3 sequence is CSGRTSGNNTQYF. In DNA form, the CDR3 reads TGCAGCGGAAGGACTAGCGGGAACAATACGCAGTATTTT.

CDR3 sequence (DNA): TGTGCCAGCAGCTTAGTCTGGGCAAAAGCGGCCACTGAAGCTTTCTTT. It encodes CASSLVWAKAATEAFF. The V and J genes are TRBV7-2 and TRBJ1-1; D is undetermined. Germline assignment: CDR1 SGHTA and CDR2 FQGNSA. The CDR3 spans 16 residues. V lost 1 base and J 4 bases, leaving 16 bases between the germline ends.

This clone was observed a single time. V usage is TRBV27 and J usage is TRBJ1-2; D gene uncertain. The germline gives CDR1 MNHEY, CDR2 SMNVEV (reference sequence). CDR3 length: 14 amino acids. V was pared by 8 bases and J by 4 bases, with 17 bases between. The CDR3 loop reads CASGRREVFYGYTF. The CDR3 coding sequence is TGTGCCAGCGGGAGAAGGGAAGTCTTCTATGGCTACACCTTC.

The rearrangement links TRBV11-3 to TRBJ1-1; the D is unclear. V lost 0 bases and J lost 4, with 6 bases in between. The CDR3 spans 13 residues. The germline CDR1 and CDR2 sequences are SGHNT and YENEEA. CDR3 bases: TGTGCCAGCAGCTTAGAGGGCACCACTGAAGCTTTCTTT. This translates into CASSLEGTTEAFF.

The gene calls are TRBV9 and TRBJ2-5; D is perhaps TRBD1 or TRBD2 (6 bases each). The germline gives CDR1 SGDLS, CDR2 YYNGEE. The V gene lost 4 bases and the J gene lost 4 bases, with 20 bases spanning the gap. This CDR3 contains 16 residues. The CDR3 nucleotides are TGTGCCAGCAGCCTGGGGGGCACCCAAGAGTTAGAGACCCAGTACTTC. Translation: CASSLGGTQELETQYF.

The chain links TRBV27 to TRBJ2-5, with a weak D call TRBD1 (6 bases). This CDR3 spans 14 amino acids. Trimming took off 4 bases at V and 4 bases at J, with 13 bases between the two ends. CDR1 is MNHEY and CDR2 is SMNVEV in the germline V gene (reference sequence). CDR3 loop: CASSSPDRGETQYF. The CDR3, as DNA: TGTGCCAGCAGTTCCCCGGACAGAGGAGAGACCCAGTACTTC.

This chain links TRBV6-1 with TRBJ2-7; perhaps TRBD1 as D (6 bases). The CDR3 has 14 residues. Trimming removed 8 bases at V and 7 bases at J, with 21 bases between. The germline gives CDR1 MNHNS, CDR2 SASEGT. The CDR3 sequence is CASPREQGPREQYF. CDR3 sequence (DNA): TGTGCCAGCCCCAGGGAACAGGGTCCGAGGGAGCAGTACTTC.

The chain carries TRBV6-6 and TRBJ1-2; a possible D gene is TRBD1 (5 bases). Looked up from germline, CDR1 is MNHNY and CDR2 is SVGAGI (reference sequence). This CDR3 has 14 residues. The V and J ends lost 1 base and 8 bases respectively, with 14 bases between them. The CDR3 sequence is CASSYFLGGDGYTF. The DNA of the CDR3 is TGTGCCAGCAGTTACTTCCTTGGCGGGGACGGCTACACCTTC.

The CDR3 reads CASSFKQGAAGELFF. As DNA, the CDR3 is TGTGCCAGCAGTTTCAAACAGGGGGCGGCCGGGGAGCTGTTTTTT. The V call is TRBV27, the J call TRBJ2-2; 9 nucleotides agree with TRBD1. Trimming cost V 3 bases and J 6 bases; bases outside gene matches: 5. Germline values: CDR1 MNHEY, CDR2 SMNVEV (reference sequence). The CDR3 is 15 residues long.

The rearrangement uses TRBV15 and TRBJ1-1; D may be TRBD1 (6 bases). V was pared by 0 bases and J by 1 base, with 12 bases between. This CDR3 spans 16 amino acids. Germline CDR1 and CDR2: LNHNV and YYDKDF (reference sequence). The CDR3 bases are TGTGCCACCAGCAGAGATAGGGGGGGGCGGAACACTGAAGCTTTCTTT. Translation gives CATSRDRGGRNTEAFF. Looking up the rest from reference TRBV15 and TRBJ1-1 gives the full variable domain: DAMVIQNPRYQVTQFGKPVTLSCSQTLNHNVMYWYQQKSSQAPKLLFHYYDKDFNNEADTPDNFQSRRPNTSFCFLDIRSPGLGDTAMYLCATSRDRGGRNTEAFFGQGTRLTVV.

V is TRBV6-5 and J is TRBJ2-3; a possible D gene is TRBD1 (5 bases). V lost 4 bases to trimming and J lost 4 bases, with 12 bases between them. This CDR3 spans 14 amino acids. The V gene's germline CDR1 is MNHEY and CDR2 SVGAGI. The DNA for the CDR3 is TGTGCCAGCAGTTCCCCCGCCAGGGCAGATACGCAGTATTTT. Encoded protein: CASSSPARADTQYF.

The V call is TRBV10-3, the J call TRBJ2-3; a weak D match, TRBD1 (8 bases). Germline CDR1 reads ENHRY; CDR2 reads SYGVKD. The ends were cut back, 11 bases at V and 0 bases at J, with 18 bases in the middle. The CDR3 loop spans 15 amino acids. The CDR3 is CAGGDRPFSTDTQYF. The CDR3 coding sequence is TGTGCCGGGGGGGACAGGCCTTTTAGCACAGATACGCAGTATTTT.

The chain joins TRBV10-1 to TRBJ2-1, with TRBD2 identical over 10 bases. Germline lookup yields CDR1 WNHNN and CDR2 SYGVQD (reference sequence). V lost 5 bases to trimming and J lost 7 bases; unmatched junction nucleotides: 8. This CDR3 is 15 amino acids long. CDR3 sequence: CASSSASGSNNEQFF. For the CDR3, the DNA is TGCGCCAGCAGTTCTGCTAGCGGGAGTAATAATGAGCAGTTCTTC.

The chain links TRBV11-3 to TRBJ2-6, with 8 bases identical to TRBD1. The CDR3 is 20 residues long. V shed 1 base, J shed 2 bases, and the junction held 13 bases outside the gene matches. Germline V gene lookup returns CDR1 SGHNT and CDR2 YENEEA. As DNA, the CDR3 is TGTGCCAGCAGCTTAGGCCGCAGGGGGCGTTTATCCCCTGGGGCCAACGTCCTGACTTTC. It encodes CASSLGRRGRLSPGANVLTF.

The CDR3 spells CSVAEDTDTQYF. DNA of the CDR3: TGCAGCGTTGCGGAAGACACAGATACGCAGTATTTT. The chain combines TRBV29-1 with TRBJ2-3; D remains ambiguous. This CDR3 has 12 residues. Deletions cut 4 bases from V and 2 bases from J, with 7 bases between. From germline, CDR1 is SQVTM and CDR2 ANQGSEA.

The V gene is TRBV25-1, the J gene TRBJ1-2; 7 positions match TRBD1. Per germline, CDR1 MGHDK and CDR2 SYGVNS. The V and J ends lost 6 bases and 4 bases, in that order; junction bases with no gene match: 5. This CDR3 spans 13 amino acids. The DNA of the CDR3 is TGTGCCAGCAGCGACGGACAGGTCTATGGCTACACCTTC. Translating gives CASSDGQVYGYTF.

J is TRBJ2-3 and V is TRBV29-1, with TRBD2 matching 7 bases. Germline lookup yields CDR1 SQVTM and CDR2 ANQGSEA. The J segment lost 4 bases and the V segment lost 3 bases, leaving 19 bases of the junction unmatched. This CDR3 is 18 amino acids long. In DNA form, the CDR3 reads TGCAGCGTTGAGGAGCGGCTCCAGATTTCTGGGGGGGCAGATACGCAGTATTTT. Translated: CSVEERLQISGGADTQYF.

The CDR3 DNA sequence: TGTGCCACCAGCCTCTCCCGAAACACTGAAGCTTTCTTT. This codes for CATSLSRNTEAFF. J is TRBJ1-1 and V is TRBV15; D remains unclear. The V end lost 5 bases, the J end lost 2 bases, and 9 bases lay between the germline ends. CDR1 is LNHNV and CDR2 is YYDKDF in the germline V gene (reference sequence). This CDR3 spans 13 amino acids. The full variable domain, completed using reference TRBV15 and TRBJ1-1, is DAMVIQNPRYQVTQFGKPVTLSCSQTLNHNVMYWYQQKSSQAPKLLFHYYDKDFNNEADTPDNFQSRRPNTSFCFLDIRSPGLGDTAMYLCATSLSRNTEAFFGQGTRLTVV.

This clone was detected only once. The chain's CDR3 is CASRPGLASETQYF. The CDR3 region has the DNA TGTGCCAGCAGACCTGGACTAGCATCCGAGACCCAGTACTTC. This chain joins TRBV6-5 and TRBJ2-5, with 8 bases aligning to TRBD2. Germline V CDR1 and CDR2: MNHEY, SVGAGI. V lost 6 bases, J lost 5 bases, and 8 bases stayed unmatched. The CDR3 runs to 14 residues.

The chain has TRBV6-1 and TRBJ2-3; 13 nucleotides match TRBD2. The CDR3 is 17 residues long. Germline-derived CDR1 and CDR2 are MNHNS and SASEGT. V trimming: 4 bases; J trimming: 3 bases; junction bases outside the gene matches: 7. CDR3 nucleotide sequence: TGTGCCAGCAGTGGTCGGACTAGCGGGAGTATTACAGATACGCAGTATTTT. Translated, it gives CASSGRTSGSITDTQYF.

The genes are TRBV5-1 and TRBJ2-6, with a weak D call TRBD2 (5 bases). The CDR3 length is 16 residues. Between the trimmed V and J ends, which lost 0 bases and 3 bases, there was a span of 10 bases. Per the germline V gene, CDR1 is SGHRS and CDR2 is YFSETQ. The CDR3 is CASSLVSGVGANVLTF. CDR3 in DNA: TGCGCCAGCAGCTTGGTTTCCGGGGTTGGGGCCAACGTCCTGACTTTC.

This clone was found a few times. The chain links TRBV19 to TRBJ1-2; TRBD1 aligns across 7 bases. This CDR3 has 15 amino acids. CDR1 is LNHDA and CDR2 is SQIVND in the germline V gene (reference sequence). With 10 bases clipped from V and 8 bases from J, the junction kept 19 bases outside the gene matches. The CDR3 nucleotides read TGTGCCACCCGATTGACAGGGCGCTCCCGGTACGGCTACACCTTC. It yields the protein CATRLTGRSRYGYTF. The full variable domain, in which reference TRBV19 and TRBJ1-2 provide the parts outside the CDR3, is DGGITQSPKYLFRKEGQNVTLSCEQNLNHDAMYWYRQDPGQGLRLIYYSQIVNDFQKGDIAEGYSVSREKKESFPLTVTSAQKNPTAFYLCATRLTGRSRYGYTFGSGTRLTVV.

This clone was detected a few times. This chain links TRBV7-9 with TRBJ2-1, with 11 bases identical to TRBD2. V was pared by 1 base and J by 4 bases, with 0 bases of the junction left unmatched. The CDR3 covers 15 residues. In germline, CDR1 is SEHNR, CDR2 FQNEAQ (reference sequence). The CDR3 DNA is TGTGCCAGCAGCTTAGGACTAGCGGGGTACAATGAGCAGTTCTTC. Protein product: CASSLGLAGYNEQFF.

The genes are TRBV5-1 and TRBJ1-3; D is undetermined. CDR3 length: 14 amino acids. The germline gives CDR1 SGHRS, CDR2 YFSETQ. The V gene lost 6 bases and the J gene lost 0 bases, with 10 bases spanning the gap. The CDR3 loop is CASTPGDSGNTIYF. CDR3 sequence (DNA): TGCGCCAGCACCCCCGGGGACTCTGGAAACACCATATATTTT.

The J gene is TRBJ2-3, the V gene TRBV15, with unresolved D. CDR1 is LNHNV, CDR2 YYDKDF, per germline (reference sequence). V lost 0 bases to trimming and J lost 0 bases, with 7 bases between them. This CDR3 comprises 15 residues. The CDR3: CATSRDRRSTDTQYF. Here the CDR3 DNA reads TGTGCCACCAGCAGAGATCGCCGTAGCACAGATACGCAGTATTTT.